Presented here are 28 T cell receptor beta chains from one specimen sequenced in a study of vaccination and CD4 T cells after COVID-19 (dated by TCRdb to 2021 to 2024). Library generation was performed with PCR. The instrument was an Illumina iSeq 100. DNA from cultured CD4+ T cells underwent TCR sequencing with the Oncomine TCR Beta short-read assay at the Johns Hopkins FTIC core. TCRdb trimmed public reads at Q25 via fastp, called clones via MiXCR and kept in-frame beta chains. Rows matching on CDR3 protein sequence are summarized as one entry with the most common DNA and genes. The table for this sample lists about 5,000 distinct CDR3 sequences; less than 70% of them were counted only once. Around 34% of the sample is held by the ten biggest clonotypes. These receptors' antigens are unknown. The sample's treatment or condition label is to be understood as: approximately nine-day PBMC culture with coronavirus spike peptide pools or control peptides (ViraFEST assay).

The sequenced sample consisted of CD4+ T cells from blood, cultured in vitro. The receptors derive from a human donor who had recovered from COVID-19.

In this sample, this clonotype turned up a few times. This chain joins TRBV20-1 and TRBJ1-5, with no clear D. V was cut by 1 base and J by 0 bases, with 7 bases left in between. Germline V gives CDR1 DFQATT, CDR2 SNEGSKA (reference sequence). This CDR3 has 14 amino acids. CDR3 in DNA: TGCAGTGCTAGAGGGACGTATAGCAATCAGCCCCAGCATTTT. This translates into CSARGTYSNQPQHF.

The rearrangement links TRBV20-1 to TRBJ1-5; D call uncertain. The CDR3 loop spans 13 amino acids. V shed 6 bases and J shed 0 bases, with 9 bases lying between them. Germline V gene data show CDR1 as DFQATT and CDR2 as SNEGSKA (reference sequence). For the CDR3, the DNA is TGCAGTGCGGAGATAGATAGCAATCAGCCCCAGCATTTT. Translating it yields CSAEIDSNQPQHF.

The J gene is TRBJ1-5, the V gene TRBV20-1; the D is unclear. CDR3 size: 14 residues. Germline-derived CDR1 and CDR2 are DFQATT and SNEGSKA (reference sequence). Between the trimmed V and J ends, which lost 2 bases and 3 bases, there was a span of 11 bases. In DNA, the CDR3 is TGCAGTGCTAGAAGCCAGCGTTTCAATCAGCCCCAGCATTTT. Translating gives CSARSQRFNQPQHF.

The CDR3 coding sequence is TGCAGTGCTAGTTTTGGGGTAGGGGGGTACGAGCAGTACTTC. Its translation: CSASFGVGGYEQYF. This chain joins TRBV20-1 and TRBJ2-7; D possibly matches TRBD1 or TRBD2 (6 bases each). Germline loops: CDR1 DFQATT, CDR2 SNEGSKA (reference sequence). CDR3 size: 14 residues. V was cut by 3 bases and J by 4 bases, with 16 bases left in between.

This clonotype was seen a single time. CDR3 in amino acids: CSARPSGAYNEQFF. The CDR3 DNA reads TGCAGTGCTAGACCTAGCGGGGCCTACAATGAGCAGTTCTTC. This sequence joins TRBV20-1 and TRBJ2-1; 9 bases are shared with TRBD2. The CDR3 consists of 14 residues. After removal of 2 bases from V and 2 bases from J, the junction contained 1 base not matched to a gene. In germline, CDR1 is DFQATT, CDR2 SNEGSKA (reference sequence).

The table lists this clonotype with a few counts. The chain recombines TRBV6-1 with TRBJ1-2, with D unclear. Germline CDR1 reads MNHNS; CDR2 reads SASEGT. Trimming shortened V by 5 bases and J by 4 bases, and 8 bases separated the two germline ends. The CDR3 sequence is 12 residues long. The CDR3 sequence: CASSPRSYGYTF. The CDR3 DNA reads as TGTGCCAGCAGTCCCCGCAGCTATGGCTACACCTTC.

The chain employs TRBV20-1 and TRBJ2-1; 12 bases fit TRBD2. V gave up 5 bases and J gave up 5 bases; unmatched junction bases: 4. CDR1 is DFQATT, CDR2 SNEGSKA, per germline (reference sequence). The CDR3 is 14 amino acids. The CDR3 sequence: CSAPRTSGDNEQFF. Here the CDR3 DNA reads TGCAGTGCTCCCAGGACTAGCGGGGACAATGAGCAGTTCTTC.

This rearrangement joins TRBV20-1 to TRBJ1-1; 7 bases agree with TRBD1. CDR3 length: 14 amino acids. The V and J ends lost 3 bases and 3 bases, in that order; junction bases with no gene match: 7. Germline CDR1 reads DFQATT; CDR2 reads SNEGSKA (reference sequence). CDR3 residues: CSASRQGGYTEAFF. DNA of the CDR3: TGCAGTGCTAGCCGACAGGGTGGGTACACTGAAGCTTTCTTT.

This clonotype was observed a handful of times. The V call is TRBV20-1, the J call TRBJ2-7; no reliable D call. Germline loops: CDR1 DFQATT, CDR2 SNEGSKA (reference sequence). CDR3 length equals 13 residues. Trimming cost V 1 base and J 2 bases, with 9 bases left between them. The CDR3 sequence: CSARGSGAYEQYF. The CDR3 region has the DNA TGCAGTGCTAGAGGGTCGGGTGCCTACGAGCAGTACTTC.

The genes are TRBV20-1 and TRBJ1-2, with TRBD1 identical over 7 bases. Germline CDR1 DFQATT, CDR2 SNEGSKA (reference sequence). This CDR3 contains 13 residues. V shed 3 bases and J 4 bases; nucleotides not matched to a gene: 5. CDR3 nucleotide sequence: TGCAGTGCTAGCGACAGGGCTGCCTATGGCTACACCTTC. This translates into CSASDRAAYGYTF.

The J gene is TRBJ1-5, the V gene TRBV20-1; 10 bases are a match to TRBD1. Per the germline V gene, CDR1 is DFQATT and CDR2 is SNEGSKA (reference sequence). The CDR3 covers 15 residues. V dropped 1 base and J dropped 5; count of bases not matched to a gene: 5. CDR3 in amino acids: CSARGGDRGYQPQHF. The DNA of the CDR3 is TGCAGTGCTAGAGGGGGGGACAGGGGCTATCAGCCCCAGCATTTT.

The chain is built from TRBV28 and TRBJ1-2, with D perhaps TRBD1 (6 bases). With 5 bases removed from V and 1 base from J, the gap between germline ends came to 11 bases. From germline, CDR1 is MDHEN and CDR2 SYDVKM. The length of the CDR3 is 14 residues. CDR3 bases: TGTGCCAGCAGTCCGGGACAAGTTAACTATGGCTACACCTTC. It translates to CASSPGQVNYGYTF.

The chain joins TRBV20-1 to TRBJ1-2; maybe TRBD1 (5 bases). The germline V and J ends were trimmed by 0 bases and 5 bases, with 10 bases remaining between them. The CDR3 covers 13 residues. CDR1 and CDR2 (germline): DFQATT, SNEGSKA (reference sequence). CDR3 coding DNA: TGCAGTGCTAGAGATAGGGGAGCGTATGGCTACACCTTC. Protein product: CSARDRGAYGYTF.

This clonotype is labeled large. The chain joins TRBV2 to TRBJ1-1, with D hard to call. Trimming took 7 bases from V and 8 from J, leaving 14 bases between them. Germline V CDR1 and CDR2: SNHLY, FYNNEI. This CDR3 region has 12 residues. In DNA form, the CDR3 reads TGTGCCAGCACACGGGAGGTCAGGGAAGCTTTCTTT. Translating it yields CASTREVREAFF.

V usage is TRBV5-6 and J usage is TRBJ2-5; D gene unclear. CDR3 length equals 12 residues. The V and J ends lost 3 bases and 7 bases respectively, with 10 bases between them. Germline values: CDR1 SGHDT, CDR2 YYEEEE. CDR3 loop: CASSSMGGTQYF. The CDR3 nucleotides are TGTGCCAGCAGCTCGATGGGCGGGACCCAGTACTTC.

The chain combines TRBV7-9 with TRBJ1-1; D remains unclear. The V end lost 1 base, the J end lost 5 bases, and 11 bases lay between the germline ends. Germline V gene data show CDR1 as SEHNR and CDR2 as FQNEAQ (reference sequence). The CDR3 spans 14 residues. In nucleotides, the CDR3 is TGTGCCAGCAGCTTAGGGTCTTCCGGGACTGAAGCTTTCTTT. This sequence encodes CASSLGSSGTEAFF.

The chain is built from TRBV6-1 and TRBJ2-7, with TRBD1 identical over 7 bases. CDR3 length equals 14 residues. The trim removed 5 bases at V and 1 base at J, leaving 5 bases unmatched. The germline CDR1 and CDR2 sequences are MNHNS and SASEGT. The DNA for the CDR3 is TGTGCCAGCAGTACCCAGACAGGGTCCTACGAGCAGTACTTC. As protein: CASSTQTGSYEQYF.

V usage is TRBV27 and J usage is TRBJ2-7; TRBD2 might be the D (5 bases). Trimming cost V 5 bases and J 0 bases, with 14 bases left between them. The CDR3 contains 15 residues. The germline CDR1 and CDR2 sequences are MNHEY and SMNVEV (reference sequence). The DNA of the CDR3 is TGTGCCAGCAGTCGTCGGACGGGAAGCTCCTACGAGCAGTACTTC. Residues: CASSRRTGSSYEQYF.

The CDR3 DNA reads as TGTGCCACCTACAGGGAGAGTGGCTACGAGCAGTACTTC. Residues: CATYRESGYEQYF. The chain has TRBV24-1 and TRBJ2-7, with TRBD1 as a possible D gene (6 bases). Between the trimmed V and J ends, which lost 9 bases and 3 bases, there was a span of 14 bases. CDR3 length: 13 residues. Germline V gene sequence: CDR1 KGHDR, CDR2 SFDVKD.

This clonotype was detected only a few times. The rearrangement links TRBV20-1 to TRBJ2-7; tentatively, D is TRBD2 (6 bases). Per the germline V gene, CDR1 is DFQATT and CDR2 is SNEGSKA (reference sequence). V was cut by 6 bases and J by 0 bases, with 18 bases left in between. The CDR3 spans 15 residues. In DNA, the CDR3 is TGCAGTGCCGTCCTTGCAGGGAGGAGCTCCTACGAGCAGTACTTC. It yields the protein CSAVLAGRSSYEQYF.

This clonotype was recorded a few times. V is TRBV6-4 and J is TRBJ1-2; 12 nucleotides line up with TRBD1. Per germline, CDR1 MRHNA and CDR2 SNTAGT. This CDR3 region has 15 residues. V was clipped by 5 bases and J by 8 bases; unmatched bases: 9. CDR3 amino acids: CASSPEGTGGLGYTF. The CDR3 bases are TGTGCCAGCAGTCCTGAGGGGACAGGGGGCTTGGGCTACACCTTC.

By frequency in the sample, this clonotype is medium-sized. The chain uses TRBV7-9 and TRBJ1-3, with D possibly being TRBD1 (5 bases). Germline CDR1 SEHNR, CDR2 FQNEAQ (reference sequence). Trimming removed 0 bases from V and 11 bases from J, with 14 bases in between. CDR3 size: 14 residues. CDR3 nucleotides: TGTGCCAGCAGCTTAGCTGAGGGGACCACGGCCATATATTTT. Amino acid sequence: CASSLAEGTTAIYF.

Written as DNA, the CDR3 is TGTGCCAGCAGTCCCCGCCACGGCTACACCTTC. Its protein product is CASSPRHGYTF. V gene TRBV28 combines with J gene TRBJ1-2; no clear D. V lost 5 bases to trimming and J lost 8 bases, with 9 bases between them. This CDR3 is 11 amino acids long. Germline CDR1 is MDHEN and CDR2 is SYDVKM.

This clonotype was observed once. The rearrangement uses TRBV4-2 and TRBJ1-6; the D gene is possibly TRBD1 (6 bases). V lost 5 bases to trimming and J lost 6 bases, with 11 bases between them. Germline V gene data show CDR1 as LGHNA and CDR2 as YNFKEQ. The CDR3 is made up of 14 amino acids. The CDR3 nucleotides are TGTGCCAGCAGCATGGACAGTCGTAATTCACCCCTCCACTTT. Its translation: CASSMDSRNSPLHF.

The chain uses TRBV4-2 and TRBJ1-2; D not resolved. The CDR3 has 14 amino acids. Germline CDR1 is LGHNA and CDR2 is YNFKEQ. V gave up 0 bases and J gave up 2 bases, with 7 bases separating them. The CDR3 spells CASSQDTANYGYTF. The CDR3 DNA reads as TGTGCCAGCAGCCAAGATACAGCGAACTATGGCTACACCTTC.

The CDR3 nucleotides are TGTGCCAGCAGCCTCCAGGGCGCAGGCTATGGCTACACCTTC. This codes for CASSLQGAGYGYTF. The chain is built from TRBV7-9 and TRBJ1-2, with a weak D call TRBD1 (5 bases). The CDR3 spans 14 residues. In germline, CDR1 is SEHNR, CDR2 FQNEAQ (reference sequence). V gave up 5 bases and J gave up 4 bases, with 14 bases separating them.

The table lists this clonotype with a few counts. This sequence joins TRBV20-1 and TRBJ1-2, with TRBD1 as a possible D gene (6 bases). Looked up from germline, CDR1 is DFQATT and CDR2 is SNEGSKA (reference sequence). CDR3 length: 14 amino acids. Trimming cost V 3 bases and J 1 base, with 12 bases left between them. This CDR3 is CSASGQLLNYGYTF. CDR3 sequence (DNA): TGCAGTGCTAGCGGACAGCTGCTTAACTATGGCTACACCTTC.

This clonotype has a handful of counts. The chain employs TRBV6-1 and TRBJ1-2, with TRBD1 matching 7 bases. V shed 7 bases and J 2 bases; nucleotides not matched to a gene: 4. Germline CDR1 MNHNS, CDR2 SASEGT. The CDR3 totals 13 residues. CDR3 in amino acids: CASTDRVNYGYTF. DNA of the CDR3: TGTGCCAGCACCGACAGGGTCAACTATGGCTACACCTTC.